These 16 T cell receptor beta chains originate from one sample sequenced in a study of OX40 agonist ivuxolimab in advanced cancers. Assay: immunoSEQ multiplex PCR; the TCRdb copy retains only in-frame clones and omits some. Of nearly 110,000 clones listed, approximately 90% were seen once; the top ten hold about 0.48%. The sequencing here drew on CD4+ or CD8+ T cells sorted from blood, taken in a trial of the OX40 agonist ivuxolimab. These receptors were obtained from an adult with an advanced solid tumor such as melanoma, head and neck, liver or kidney cancer.

The V gene is TRBV7-2, the J gene TRBJ2-7, with TRBD1 as a possible D gene (5 bases). CDR1 and CDR2 from the germline V gene are SGHTA and FQGNSA. The ends were cut back, 1 base at V and 9 bases at J, with 10 bases in the middle. The CDR3 loop spans 12 amino acids. CDR3 sequence reads: CASSLVAQGQYF. The CDR3 DNA reads as TGTGCCAGCAGCTTAGTTGCCCAGGGGCAGTACTTC.

V and J are TRBV2 and TRBJ1-5; 11 nucleotides match TRBD1. Per the germline V gene, CDR1 is SNHLY and CDR2 is FYNNEI. Trimming at V came to 7 bases and at J to 8 bases, leaving 7 bases not matched to a gene. The CDR3 spans 14 residues. CDR3 protein: CASTFRDRGEPQHF. The CDR3 bases are TGTGCCAGCACCTTCCGGGACAGGGGGGAGCCCCAGCATTTT.

This chain connects TRBV4-3 to TRBJ2-3; D might be TRBD1 (6 bases). The CDR3 loop spans 16 amino acids. Germline values: CDR1 LGHNA, CDR2 YSLEER. Trimming pared 1 base from V and 5 bases from J, leaving 16 bases between. CDR3: CASSQGVDLRGDTQYF. In DNA form, the CDR3 reads TGCGCCAGCAGCCAAGGGGTTGATCTCAGGGGAGATACGCAGTATTTT.

The V call is TRBV5-1, the J call TRBJ1-1; no clear D. The CDR3 runs 14 residues. Trimming pared 4 bases from V and 1 base from J, leaving 11 bases between. From germline, CDR1 is SGHRS and CDR2 YFSETQ. The chain's CDR3 is CASSTQNKNTEAFF. The DNA of the CDR3 is TGCGCCAGCAGCACCCAGAATAAGAACACTGAAGCTTTCTTT.

The chain uses TRBV11-1 and TRBJ1-1; D call uncertain. Germline assignment: CDR1 SGHAT and CDR2 FQDESV (reference sequence). This CDR3 comprises 16 residues. The ends were cut back, 1 base at V and 0 bases at J, with 12 bases in the middle. The DNA of the CDR3 is TGTGCCAGCAGCTTAGACCTGCTAGGGCTGAACACTGAAGCTTTCTTT. Translated, it gives CASSLDLLGLNTEAFF.

The chain is built from TRBV7-9 and TRBJ1-3, with TRBD1 matching over 9 bases. Germline lookup yields CDR1 SEHNR and CDR2 FQNEAQ (reference sequence). V gave up 3 bases and J gave up 4 bases; unmatched junction bases: 7. The CDR3 totals 16 residues. The CDR3: CASSFGQGLWGNTIYF. The DNA for the CDR3 is TGTGCCAGCAGCTTCGGACAGGGGTTGTGGGGAAACACCATATATTTT.

This rearrangement joins TRBV29-1 to TRBJ2-7, with 10 bases that match TRBD2. With V trimmed by 1 base and J by 0 bases, 6 bases remained unmatched. The germline V gene has CDR1 SQVTM and CDR2 ANQGSEA. This CDR3 is 16 amino acids long. The CDR3 loop is CSVEGVAGGNSYEQYF. The CDR3 bases are TGCAGCGTTGAAGGGGTAGCGGGGGGCAACTCCTACGAGCAGTACTTC.

This clone was seen once. The genes are TRBV10-3 and TRBJ1-1; D gene ambiguous. The germline V gene encodes CDR1 ENHRY and CDR2 SYGVKD. The CDR3 runs to 12 residues. The CDR3 bases are TGTTGCTCGGGCGAAGTCAACACTGAAGCTTTCTTT. Its translation is CCSGEVNTEAFF.

The rearrangement joins TRBV7-9 to TRBJ1-2, with TRBD1 as a possible D gene (6 bases). CDR1 and CDR2 from the germline V gene are SEHNR and FQNEAQ (reference sequence). This CDR3 is built from 10 residues. The germline V and J ends were trimmed by 10 bases and 8 bases, with 11 bases remaining between them. CDR3 amino acids: CATEGGGYTF. The CDR3 nucleotides are TGTGCCACTGAGGGGGGAGGCTACACCTTC. The full variable domain, its missing parts supplied by reference TRBV7-9 and TRBJ1-2, is DTGVSQNPRHKITKRGQNVTFRCDPISEHNRLYWYRQTLGQGPEFLTYFQNEAQLEKSRLLSDRFSAERPKGSFSTLEIQRTEQGDSAMYLCATEGGGYTFGSGTRLTVV.

The chain joins TRBV28 to TRBJ1-1; D is unresolved. Germline lookup yields CDR1 MDHEN and CDR2 SYDVKM. The CDR3 runs to 11 residues. Trimming pared 6 bases from V and 8 bases from J, leaving 10 bases between. The CDR3 DNA reads TGTGCCAGCAGCCTCGTGGGCGAAGCTTTCTTT. It encodes CASSLVGEAFF.

V is TRBV27 and J is TRBJ1-4, with D perhaps matching TRBD1 (6 bases). V was pared by 2 bases and J by 5 bases, with 12 bases between. Germline CDR1 MNHEY, CDR2 SMNVEV (reference sequence). This CDR3 has 15 residues. The CDR3 reads CASSLTTGRNEKLFF. CDR3 nucleotides: TGTGCCAGCAGTTTAACTACAGGGCGGAATGAAAAACTGTTTTTT.

The rearrangement uses TRBV7-7 and TRBJ1-3; possibly TRBD1 for D (5 bases). CDR1 SSHAT and CDR2 FNYEAQ come from the germline V gene (reference sequence). Deletions cut 6 bases from V and 0 bases from J, with 27 bases between. This CDR3 is 20 amino acids long. The CDR3 here is CASRLSHRPKPLSSGNTIYF. In DNA form, the CDR3 reads TGTGCCAGCAGACTTAGTCACAGGCCGAAACCCTTAAGCTCTGGAAACACCATATATTTT.

The chain joins TRBV5-1 to TRBJ2-3; weak D call: TRBD2 (5 bases). CDR3 length: 14 residues. The V gene lost 7 bases and the J gene lost 7 bases, with 19 bases spanning the gap. Germline V gene sequence: CDR1 SGHRS, CDR2 YFSETQ. The CDR3 DNA reads TGCGCCAGCGCCGCTGAGACTAACTCGAATACGCAGTATTTT. The encoded protein is CASAAETNSNTQYF.

This chain uses TRBV4-1 with TRBJ2-7; 11 nucleotides line up with TRBD2. V gave up 4 bases and J gave up 2 bases; unmatched junction bases: 7. CDR1 is MGHRA, CDR2 YSYEKL, per germline. The CDR3 covers 16 residues. The CDR3 region is CASSPSLAGGTYEQYF. CDR3 nucleotides: TGCGCCAGCAGCCCGAGCTTAGCGGGGGGGACCTACGAGCAGTACTTC.

This clone was counted between two and nine times. The chain recombines TRBV27 with TRBJ2-7; possibly TRBD2 for D (6 bases). Germline CDR1 is MNHEY and CDR2 is SMNVEV (reference sequence). Trimming cost V 5 bases and J 5 bases, with 16 bases left between them. The CDR3 is 14 amino acids. CDR3 residues: CASSLGGRRDEQYF. The CDR3, as DNA: TGTGCCAGCAGTCTGGGGGGAAGACGTGACGAGCAGTACTTC.

This clone appeared once. The chain recombines TRBV20-1 with TRBJ2-1; D uncertain. Trimming shortened V by 3 bases and J by 5 bases, and 5 bases separated the two germline ends. CDR3 length: 11 residues. Germline assignment: CDR1 DFQATT and CDR2 SNEGSKA (reference sequence). The CDR3 DNA sequence: TGCAGTGCTAGGGAGAACAATGAGCAGTTCTTC. Its translation is CSARENNEQFF.